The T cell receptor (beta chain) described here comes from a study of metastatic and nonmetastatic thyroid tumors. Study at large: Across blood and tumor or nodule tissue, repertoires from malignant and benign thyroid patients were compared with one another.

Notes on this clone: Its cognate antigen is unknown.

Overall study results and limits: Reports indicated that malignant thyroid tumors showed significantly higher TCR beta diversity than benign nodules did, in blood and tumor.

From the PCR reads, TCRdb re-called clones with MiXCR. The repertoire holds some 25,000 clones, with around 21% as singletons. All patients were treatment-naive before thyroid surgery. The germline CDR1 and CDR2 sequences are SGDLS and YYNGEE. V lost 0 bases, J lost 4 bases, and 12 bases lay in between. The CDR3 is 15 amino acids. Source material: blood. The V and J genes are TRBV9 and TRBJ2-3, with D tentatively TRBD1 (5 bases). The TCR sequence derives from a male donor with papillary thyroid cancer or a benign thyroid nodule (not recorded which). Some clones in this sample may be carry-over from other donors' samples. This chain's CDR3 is CASSVGGAGSDTQYF. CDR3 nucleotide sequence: TGTGCCAGCAGCGTAGGTGGGGCTGGGTCAGATACGCAGTATTTT.